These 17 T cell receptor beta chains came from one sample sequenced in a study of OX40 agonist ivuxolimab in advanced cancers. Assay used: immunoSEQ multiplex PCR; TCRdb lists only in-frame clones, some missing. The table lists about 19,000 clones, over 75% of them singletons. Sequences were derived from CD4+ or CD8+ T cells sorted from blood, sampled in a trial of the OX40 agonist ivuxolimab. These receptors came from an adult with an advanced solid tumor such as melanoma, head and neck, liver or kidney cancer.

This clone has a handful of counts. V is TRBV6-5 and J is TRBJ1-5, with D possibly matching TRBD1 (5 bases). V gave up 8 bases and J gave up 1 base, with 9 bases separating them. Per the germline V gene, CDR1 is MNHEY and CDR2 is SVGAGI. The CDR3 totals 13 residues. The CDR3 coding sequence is TGTGCCAGCGGGGCGGTCAGCAATCAGCCCCAGCATTTT. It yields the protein CASGAVSNQPQHF.

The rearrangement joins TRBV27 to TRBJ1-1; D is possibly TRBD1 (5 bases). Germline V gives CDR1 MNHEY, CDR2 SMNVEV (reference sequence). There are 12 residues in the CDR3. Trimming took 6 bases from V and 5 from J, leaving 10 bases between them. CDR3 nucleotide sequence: TGTGCCAGCAGGAGCGGGGGGACTGAAGCTTTCTTT. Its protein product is CASRSGGTEAFF.

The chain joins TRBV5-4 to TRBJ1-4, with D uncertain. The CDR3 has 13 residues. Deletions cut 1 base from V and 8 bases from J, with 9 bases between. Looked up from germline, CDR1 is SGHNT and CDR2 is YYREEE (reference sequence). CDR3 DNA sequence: TGTGCCAGCAGCTTGATTACCGTGGAAAAACTGTTTTTT. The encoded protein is CASSLITVEKLFF.

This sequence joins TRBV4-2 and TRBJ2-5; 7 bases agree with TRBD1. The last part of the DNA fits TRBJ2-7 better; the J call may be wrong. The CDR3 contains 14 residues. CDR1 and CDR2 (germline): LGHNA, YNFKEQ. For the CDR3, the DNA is TGTGCCAGCAGCCAGCAAACAGGGGCCCACGAGCAGTACTTC. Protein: CASSQQTGAHEQYF.

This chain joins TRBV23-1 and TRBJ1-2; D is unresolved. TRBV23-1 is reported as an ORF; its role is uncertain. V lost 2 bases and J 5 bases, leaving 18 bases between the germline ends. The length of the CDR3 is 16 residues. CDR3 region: CASSQSERTEKYGYTF. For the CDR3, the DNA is TGCGCCAGCAGTCAAAGCGAGCGTACAGAAAAGTATGGCTACACCTTC.

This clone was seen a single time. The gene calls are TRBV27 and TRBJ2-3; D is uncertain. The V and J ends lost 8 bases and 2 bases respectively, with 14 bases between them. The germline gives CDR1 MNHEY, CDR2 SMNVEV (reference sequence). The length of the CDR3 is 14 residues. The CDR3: CASGIVGYTDTQYF. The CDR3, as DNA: TGTGCCAGCGGGATAGTGGGATACACAGATACGCAGTATTTT.

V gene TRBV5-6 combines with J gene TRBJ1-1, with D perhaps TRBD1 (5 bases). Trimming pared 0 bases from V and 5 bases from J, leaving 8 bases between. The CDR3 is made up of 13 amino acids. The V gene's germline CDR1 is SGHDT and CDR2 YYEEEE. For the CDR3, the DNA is TGTGCCAGCAGCTTGGCGGGGGTAACTGAAGCTTTCTTT. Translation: CASSLAGVTEAFF.

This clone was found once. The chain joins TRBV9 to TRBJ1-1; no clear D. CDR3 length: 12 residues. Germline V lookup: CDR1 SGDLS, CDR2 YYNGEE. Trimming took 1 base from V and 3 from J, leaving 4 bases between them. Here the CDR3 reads CASSVRDTEAFF. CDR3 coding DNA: TGTGCCAGCAGCGTAAGGGACACTGAAGCTTTCTTT.

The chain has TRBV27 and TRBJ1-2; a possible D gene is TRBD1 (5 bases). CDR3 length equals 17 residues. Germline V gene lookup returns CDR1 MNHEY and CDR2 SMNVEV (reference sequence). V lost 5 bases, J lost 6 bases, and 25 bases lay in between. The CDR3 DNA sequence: TGTGCCAGCAGTCAACAAACTCGGGGCCGTGGGGCTGATGGCTACACCTTC. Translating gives CASSQQTRGRGADGYTF.

CDR3 nucleotides: TGCGCCAGCAGCCAAGGAGCGGGAGGGAACACCGGGGAGCTGTTTTTT. It translates to CASSQGAGGNTGELFF. The gene calls are TRBV4-1 and TRBJ2-2; TRBD2 matches 9 bases. CDR1 MGHRA and CDR2 YSYEKL come from the germline V gene. The CDR3 sequence is 16 residues long. Trimming at V came to 1 base and at J to 1 base, leaving 1 base not matched to a gene.

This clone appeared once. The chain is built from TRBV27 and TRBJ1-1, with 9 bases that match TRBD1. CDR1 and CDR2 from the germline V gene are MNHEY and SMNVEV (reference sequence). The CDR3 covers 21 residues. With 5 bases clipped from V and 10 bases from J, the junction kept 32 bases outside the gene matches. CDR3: CASSPTQGASTNLNDIGGAFF. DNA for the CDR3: TGTGCCAGCAGTCCGACACAGGGGGCCTCAACGAACCTCAACGATATAGGTGGAGCTTTCTTT.

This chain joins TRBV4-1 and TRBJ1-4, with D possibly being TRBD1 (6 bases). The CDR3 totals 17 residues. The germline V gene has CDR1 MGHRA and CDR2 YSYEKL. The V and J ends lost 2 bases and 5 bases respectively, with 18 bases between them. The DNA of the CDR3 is TGCGCCAGCAGCCAAAACCCTGGACAGATATACAATGAAAAACTGTTTTTT. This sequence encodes CASSQNPGQIYNEKLFF.

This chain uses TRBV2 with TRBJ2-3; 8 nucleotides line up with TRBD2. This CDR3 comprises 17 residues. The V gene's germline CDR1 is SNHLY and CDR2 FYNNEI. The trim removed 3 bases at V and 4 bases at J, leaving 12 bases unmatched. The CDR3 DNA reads TGTGCCAGCAGTGACTGGGCGGGAAGCGGGAGCGCAGATACGCAGTATTTT. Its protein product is CASSDWAGSGSADTQYF.

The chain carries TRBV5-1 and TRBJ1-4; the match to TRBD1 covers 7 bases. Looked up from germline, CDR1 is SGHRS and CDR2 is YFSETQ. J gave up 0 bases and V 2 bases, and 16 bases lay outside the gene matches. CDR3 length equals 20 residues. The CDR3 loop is CASSLDPGRRGRSTNEKLFF. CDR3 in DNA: TGCGCCAGCAGCTTAGACCCGGGCAGGAGGGGGCGGTCAACTAATGAAAAACTGTTTTTT.

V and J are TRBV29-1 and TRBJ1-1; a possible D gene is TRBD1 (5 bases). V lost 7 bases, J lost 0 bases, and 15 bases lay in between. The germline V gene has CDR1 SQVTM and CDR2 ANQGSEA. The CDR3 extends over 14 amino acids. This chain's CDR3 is CSGWTTMMNTEAFF. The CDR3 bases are TGCAGCGGGTGGACAACTATGATGAACACTGAAGCTTTCTTT.

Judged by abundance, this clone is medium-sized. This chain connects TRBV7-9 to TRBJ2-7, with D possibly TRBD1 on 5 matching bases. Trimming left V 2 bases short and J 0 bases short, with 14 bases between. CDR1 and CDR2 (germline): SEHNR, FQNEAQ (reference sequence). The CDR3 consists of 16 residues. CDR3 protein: CASSLSQGISSYEQYF. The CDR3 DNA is TGTGCCAGCAGCTTATCTCAGGGCATTAGCTCCTACGAGCAGTACTTC.

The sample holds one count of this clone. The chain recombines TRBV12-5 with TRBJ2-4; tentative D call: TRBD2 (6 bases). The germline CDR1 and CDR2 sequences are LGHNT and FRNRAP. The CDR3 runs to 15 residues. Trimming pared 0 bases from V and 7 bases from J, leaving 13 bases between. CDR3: CASGLVRGDGNIQYF. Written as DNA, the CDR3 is TGTGCTAGTGGTTTGGTACGCGGGGATGGGAACATTCAGTACTTC.